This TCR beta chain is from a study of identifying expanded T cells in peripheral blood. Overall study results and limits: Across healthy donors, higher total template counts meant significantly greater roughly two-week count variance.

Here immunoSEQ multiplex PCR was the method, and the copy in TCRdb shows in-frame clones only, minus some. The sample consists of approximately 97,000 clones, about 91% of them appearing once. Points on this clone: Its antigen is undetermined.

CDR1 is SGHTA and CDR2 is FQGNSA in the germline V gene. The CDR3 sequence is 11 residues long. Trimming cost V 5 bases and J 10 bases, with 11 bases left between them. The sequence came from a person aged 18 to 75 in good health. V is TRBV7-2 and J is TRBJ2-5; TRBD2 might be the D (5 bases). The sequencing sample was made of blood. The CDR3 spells CASSPGVGQYF. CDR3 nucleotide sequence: TGTGCCAGCAGCCCCGGGGTGGGCCAGTACTTC.